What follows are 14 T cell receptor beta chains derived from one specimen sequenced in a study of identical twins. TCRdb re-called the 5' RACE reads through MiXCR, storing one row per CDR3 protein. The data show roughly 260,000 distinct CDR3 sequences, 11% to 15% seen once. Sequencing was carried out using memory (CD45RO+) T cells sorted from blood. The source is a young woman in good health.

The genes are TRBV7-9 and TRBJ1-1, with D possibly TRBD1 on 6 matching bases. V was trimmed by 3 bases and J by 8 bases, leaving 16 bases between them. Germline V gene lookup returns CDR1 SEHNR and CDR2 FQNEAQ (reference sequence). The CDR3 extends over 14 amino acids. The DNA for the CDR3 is TGTGCCAGCAGCTTGAGCAGGGCCGGGACAGAAGCTTTCTTT. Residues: CASSLSRAGTEAFF.

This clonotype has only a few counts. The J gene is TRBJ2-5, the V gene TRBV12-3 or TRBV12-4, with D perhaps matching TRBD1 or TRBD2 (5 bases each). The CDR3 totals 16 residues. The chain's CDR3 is CATTPPGAALQETQYF. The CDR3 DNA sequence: TGTGCAACCACCCCACCCGGGGCAGCTCTCCAAGAGACCCAGTACTTC.

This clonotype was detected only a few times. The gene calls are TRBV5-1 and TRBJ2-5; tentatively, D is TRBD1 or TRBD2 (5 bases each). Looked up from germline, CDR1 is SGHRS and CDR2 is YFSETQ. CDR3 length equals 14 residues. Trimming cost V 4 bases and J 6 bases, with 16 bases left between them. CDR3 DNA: TGCGCCAGCAGCCCCCTGGGGGACGAGCAGACCCAGTACTTC. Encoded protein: CASSPLGDEQTQYF.

The CDR3: CASSPFGSSYNSPLHF. The CDR3, as DNA: TGTGCCAGCAGCCCCTTTGGGAGCTCCTATAATTCACCCCTCCACTTT. The rearrangement links TRBV3-1 to TRBJ1-6, with D uncertain. This CDR3 is 16 amino acids long. Trimming took 4 bases from V and 0 from J, leaving 10 bases between them. The germline V gene encodes CDR1 LGHDT and CDR2 YNNKEL (reference sequence).

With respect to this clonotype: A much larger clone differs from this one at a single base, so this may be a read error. CDR3 nucleotide sequence: TGTGCCAGCAGACCCGACAGAAACTATGGCTACACCTTC. Encoded protein: CASRPDRNYGYTF. The chain employs TRBV7-2 and TRBJ1-2, with TRBD1 as a possible D gene (5 bases). Germline V CDR1 and CDR2: SGHTA, FQGNSA. V lost 6 bases to trimming and J lost 2 bases, with 10 bases between them. The CDR3 is 13 residues long.

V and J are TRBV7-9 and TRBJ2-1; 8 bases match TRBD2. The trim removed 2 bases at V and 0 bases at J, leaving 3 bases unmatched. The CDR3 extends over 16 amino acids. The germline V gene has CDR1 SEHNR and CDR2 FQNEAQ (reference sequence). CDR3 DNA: TGTGCCAGCAGCTTAAGAGCGGGAGTCTCCTACAATGAGCAGTTCTTC. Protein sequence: CASSLRAGVSYNEQFF.

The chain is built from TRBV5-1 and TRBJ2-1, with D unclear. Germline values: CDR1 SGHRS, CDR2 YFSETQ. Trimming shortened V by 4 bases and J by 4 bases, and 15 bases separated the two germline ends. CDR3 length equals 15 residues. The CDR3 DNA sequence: TGCGCCAGCAGCCCGGTGGGGTTCACTTACAATGAGCAGTTCTTC. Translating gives CASSPVGFTYNEQFF.

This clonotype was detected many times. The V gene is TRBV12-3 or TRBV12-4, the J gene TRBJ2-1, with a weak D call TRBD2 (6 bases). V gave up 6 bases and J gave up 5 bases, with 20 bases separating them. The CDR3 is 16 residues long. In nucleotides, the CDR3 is TGTGCCAGCAGCCAGAGACTAGACTTTCTTGACAATGAGCAGTTCTTC. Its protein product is CASSQRLDFLDNEQFF.

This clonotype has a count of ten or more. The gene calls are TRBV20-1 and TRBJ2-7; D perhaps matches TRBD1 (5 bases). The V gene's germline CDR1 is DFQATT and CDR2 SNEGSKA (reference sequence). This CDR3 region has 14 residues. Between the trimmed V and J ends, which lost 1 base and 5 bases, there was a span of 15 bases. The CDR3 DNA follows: TGCAGTGCTAGAGTGTTAGGGGTTGAGGACGAGCAGTACTTC. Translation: CSARVLGVEDEQYF.

Here the CDR3 reads CSARRLGLTEAFF. The CDR3 DNA follows: TGCAGTGCTAGGCGCTTGGGGCTCACTGAAGCTTTCTTT. This chain links TRBV20-1 with TRBJ1-1, with D possibly TRBD1 on 5 matching bases. The CDR3 runs to 13 residues. The germline gives CDR1 DFQATT, CDR2 SNEGSKA (reference sequence). V gave up 3 bases and J gave up 4 bases, with 12 bases separating them.

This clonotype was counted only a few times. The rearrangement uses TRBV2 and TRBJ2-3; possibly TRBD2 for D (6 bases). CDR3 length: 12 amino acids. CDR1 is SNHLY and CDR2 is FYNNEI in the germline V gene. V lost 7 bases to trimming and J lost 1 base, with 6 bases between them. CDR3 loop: CASTGGTDTQYF. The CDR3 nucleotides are TGTGCCAGCACGGGGGGCACAGATACGCAGTATTTT.

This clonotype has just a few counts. The CDR3: CASSQRGGSYNEQFF. CDR3 in DNA: TGTGCCAGCTCCCAGAGAGGGGGCTCCTACAATGAGCAGTTCTTC. The J gene is TRBJ2-1, the V gene TRBV18, with TRBD1 as a possible D gene (6 bases). V was trimmed by 6 bases and J by 0 bases, leaving 12 bases between them. The CDR3 loop spans 15 amino acids. CDR1 is KGHSH, CDR2 LQKENI, per germline.

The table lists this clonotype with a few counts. CDR3 nucleotides: TGCAGTGCTATCAAGGGGGTCCAAGAGACCCAGTACTTC. The encoded protein is CSAIKGVQETQYF. This rearrangement joins TRBV20-1 to TRBJ2-5, with D maybe TRBD1 (6 bases). The V end lost 4 bases, the J end lost 1 base, and 10 bases lay between the germline ends. The CDR3 covers 13 residues. Looked up from germline, CDR1 is DFQATT and CDR2 is SNEGSKA (reference sequence).

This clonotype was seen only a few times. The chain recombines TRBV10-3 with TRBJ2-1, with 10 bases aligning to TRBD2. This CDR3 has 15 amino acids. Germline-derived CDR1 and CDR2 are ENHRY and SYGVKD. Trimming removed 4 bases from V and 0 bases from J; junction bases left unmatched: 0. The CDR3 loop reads CAISASGSSYNEQFF. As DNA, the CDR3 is TGTGCCATCAGTGCTAGCGGGAGCTCCTACAATGAGCAGTTCTTC.